The source of this T cell receptor (beta chain) is a study of T cell repertoires in cytomegalovirus infection. Whole-study context: Indicated by public TCR beta signatures were CMV infection and matching HLA type.

As for this clonotype: Its antigen is unknown.

Trimming left V 1 base short and J 1 base short, with 13 bases between. Per germline, CDR1 MDHEN and CDR2 SYDVKM. The CDR3 runs to 16 residues. Overall study results and limits: Cumulative frequency (of public TCR beta family members) identified carriers of CMV plus the relevant HLA.

TCRdb independently ran MiXCR on the reads; one entry per CDR3 protein. The sample includes 100,000 or so distinct CDR3 sequences, 29% of them seen just once. This material consisted of CD8+ T cells from cultured PBMCs, taken from culture after CMV antigen stimulation. This chain links TRBV28 with TRBJ1-1; D gene unclear. The source is a human donor in good health (CMV status not recorded). Some clones in this sample may be carry-over from other donors' samples. The CDR3 is CASSLFFTERNTEAFF. The CDR3 DNA reads TGTGCCAGCAGTTTATTTTTTACAGAGAGGAACACTGAAGCTTTCTTT.